The sequence of this TCR beta chain was determined in a study of shared clonotypes between healthy human individuals. Points on this clone: Antigen: not known.

Study-wide results and caveats: Clonotype sharing among donors was thought likely to change with sequencing depth.

The assay was run at deep level. Here immunoSEQ multiplex PCR was the method, and the copy in TCRdb shows in-frame clones only, minus some. The sample has 2 million to 2.5 million clones, roughly 95% seen once; the top ten hold around 0.13%. CDR1 and CDR2 (germline): SGHVS, FNYEAQ. This CDR3 spans 12 amino acids. V was pared by 2 bases and J by 5 bases, with 6 bases between. Partitioning of CD4+ cells yielded a CD45RA+ naive subset and a CD45RA-negative memory subset. The TCR sequence derives from a man younger than 35 in good health. This sequence joins TRBV7-6 and TRBJ1-1; maybe TRBD1 (5 bases). Sequencing input: naive CD4+ T cells sorted from blood. Subset described: CD45RA+ positively selected. CDR3 loop: CASSLWGTEAFF. As DNA, the CDR3 is TGTGCCAGCAGCTTATGGGGGACTGAAGCTTTCTTT.